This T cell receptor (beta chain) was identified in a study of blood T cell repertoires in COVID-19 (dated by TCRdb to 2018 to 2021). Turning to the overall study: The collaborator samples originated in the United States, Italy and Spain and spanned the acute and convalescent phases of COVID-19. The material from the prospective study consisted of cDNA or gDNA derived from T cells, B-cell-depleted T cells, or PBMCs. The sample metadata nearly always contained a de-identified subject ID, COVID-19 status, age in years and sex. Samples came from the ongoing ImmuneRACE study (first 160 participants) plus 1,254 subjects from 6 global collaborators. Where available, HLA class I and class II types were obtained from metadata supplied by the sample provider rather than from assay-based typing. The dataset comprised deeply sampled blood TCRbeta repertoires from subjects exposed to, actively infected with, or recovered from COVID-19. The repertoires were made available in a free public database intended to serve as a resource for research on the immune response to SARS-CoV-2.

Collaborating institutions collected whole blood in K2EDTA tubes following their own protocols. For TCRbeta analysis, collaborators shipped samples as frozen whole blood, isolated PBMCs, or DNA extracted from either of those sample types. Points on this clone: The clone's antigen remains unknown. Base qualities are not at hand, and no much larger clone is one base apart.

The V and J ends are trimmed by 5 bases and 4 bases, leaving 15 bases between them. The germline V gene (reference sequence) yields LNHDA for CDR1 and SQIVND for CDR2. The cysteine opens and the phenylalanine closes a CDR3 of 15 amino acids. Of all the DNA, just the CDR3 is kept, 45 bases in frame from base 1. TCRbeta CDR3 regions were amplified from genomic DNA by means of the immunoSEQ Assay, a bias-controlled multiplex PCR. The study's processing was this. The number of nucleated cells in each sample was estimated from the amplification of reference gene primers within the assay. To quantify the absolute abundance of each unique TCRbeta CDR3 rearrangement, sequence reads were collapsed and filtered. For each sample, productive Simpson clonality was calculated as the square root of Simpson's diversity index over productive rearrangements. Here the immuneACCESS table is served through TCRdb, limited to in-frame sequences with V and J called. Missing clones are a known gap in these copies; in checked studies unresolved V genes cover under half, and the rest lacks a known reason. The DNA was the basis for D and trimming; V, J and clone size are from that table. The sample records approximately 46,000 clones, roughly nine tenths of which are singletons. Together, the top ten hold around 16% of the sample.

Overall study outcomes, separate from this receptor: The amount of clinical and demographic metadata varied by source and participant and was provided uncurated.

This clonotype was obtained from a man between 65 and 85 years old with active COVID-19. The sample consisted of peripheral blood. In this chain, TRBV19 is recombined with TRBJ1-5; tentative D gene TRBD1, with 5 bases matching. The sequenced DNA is TGTGCCAGTAGTGACCGGACACGGTCTAATCAGCCCCAGCATTTT. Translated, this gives CASSDRTRSNQPQHF.